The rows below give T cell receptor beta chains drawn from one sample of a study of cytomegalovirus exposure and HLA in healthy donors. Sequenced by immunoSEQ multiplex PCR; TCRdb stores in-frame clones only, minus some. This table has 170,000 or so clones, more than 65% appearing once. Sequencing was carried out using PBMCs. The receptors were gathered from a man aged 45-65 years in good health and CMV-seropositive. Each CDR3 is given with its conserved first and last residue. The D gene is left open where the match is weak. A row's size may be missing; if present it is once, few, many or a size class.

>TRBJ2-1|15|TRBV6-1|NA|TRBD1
TGTGCCAGCAGTAGCCGGGACAGGGCCTACAATGAGCAGTTCTTC
CASSSRDRAYNEQFF
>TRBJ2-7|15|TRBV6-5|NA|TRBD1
TGTGCCAGCAGTTTGGGGACAGGGTCCTTCTACGAGCAGTACTTC
CASSLGTGSFYEQYF
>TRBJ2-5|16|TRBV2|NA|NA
TGTGCCAGCAGTGTAGGAGAGGGCAGGCCTCAAGAGACCCAGTACTTC
CASSVGEGRPQETQYF
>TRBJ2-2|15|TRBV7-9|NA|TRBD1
TGTGCCAGCATCCAAATTGGACAGGGTACCGGGGAGCTGTTTTTT
CASIQIGQGTGELFF
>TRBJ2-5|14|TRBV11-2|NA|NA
TGTGCCAGCAGCTTAGTAAGGGGAAAAGAGACCCAGTACTTC
CASSLVRGKETQYF
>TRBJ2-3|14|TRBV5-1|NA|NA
TGCGCCAGCAGCCGGGAGCTAGAGGCAGATACGCAGTATTTT
CASSRELEADTQYF
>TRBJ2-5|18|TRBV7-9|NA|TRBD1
TGTGCCAGCAGCTCTATATCCCCCATGGGACAGAAAAAGGAGACCCAGTACTTC
CASSSISPMGQKKETQYF
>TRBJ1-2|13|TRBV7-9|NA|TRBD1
TGTGCCAGCCCTGGACAGGGGGCGCATGGCTACACCTTC
CASPGQGAHGYTF
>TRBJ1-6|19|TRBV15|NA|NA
TGTGCCACCAGCAGAGTCATGACTGGTTGGGGGAGGCGGGAATCACCCCTCCACTTT
CATSRVMTGWGRRESPLHF
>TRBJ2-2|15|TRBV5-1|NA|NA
TGCGCCAGCAGCTTGGGACAGATCAACACCGGGGAGCTGTTTTTT
CASSLGQINTGELFF
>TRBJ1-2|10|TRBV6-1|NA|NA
TGTGCCAGCAGTTCACGGGGGAGCACCTTC
CASSSRGSTF
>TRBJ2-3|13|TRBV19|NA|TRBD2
TGTGCCGCCCGGCGGGAGGGCACAGATACGCAGTATTTT
CAARREGTDTQYF
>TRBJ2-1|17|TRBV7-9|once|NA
TGTGCCAGCAGCCCCCGGGAAGGCAGCGTAGGGTACAATGAGCAGTTCTTC
CASSPREGSVGYNEQFF
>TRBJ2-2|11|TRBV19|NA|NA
TGTGCCAGTACCTTCGCCGGGGAGCTGTTTTTT
CASTFAGELFF
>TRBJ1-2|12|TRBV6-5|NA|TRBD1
TGTGCCAGCAGTTACTCCGGGACAGGGCCTGTCTTC
CASSYSGTGPVF
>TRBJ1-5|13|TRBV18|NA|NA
TGTGCCAGCTCAACCCAGGGAAATCAGCCCCAGCATTTT
CASSTQGNQPQHF
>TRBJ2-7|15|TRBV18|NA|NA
TGTGCCAGCTCACCTTCAGGGCTGGCCTCCTACGAGCAGTACTTC
CASSPSGLASYEQYF
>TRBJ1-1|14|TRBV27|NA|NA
TGTGCCAGCAGTCCGACAGGACCGAACACTGAAGCTTTCTTT
CASSPTGPNTEAFF
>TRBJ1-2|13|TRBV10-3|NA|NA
TGTGCCACTACGGGTCTTGAGGGCTATGGCTACACCTTC
CATTGLEGYGYTF
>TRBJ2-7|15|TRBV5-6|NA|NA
TGTGCCAGCAGCTTGTATTCGGTGGGAGCTCGCGAGCAGTACTTC
CASSLYSVGAREQYF
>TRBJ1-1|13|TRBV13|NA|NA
TGTGCCAGCAGGGGGGCCCCGAACACTGAAGCTTTCTTT
CASRGAPNTEAFF
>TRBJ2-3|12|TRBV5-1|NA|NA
TGCGCCAGCAGCTTGCCGTGGGAGACGCAGTATTTT
CASSLPWETQYF
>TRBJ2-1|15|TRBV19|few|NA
TGTGCCAGTAGTATCGGACAGAGCTCCTACAATGAGCAGTTCTTC
CASSIGQSSYNEQFF
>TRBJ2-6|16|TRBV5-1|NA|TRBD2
TGCGCCAGCAGCTTCCTAGCGGGAGGTGGGGCCAACGTCCTGACTTTC
CASSFLAGGGANVLTF
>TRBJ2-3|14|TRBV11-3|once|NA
TGTGCCAGCACCCAGGGGGGTGGCACAGATACGCAGTATTTT
CASTQGGGTDTQYF
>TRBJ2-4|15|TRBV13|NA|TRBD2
TGTGCCAGCAGCTTAGCGGGAGGGCCCCAAAACAGTCAGTACTTC
CASSLAGGPQNSQYF